The 21 T cell receptor beta chains presented below share a single source sample, sequenced in a study of shared clonotypes between healthy human individuals. Using immunoSEQ multiplex PCR, the repertoire was profiled, and TCRdb retains in-frame clones only, with some absent. Of about 2.5 million clones listed, around 93% were seen once; the top ten hold roughly 0.34%. Source material: naive CD4+ T cells from PBMCs. Subset described: CD45RA+ positively selected. All receptors derive from a man younger than 35 in good health. Some clones in this sample may be carry-over from other donors' samples.

The V call is TRBV10-3, the J call TRBJ1-5; TRBD1 matches 8 bases. With 6 bases clipped from V and 3 bases from J, the junction kept 7 bases outside the gene matches. The germline V gene encodes CDR1 ENHRY and CDR2 SYGVKD. The CDR3 totals 15 residues. CDR3 bases: TGTGCCATCAGCCGTGGACAGGGTGACAATCAGCCCCAGCATTTT. Residues: CAISRGQGDNQPQHF.

The V and J genes are TRBV5-1 and TRBJ1-1; D uncertain. The CDR3 is 17 amino acids. The germline V and J ends were trimmed by 4 bases and 5 bases, with 24 bases remaining between them. Germline values: CDR1 SGHRS, CDR2 YFSETQ. This CDR3 is CASSPAPGGSLWTEAFF. DNA of the CDR3: TGCGCCAGCAGCCCAGCTCCGGGCGGTAGTTTGTGGACTGAAGCTTTCTTT.

Concerning this clone itself: The same CDR3 arises from other DNA sequences in this sample as well. V and J are TRBV18 and TRBJ1-1, with a tentative D call TRBD1 (6 bases). The CDR3 is 13 amino acids. The germline gives CDR1 KGHSH, CDR2 LQKENI. V shed 6 bases and J shed 3 bases, with 11 bases lying between them. The CDR3 loop reads CASSPNRDTEAFF. CDR3 DNA sequence: TGTGCCAGCTCCCCCAACAGGGACACTGAAGCTTTCTTT.

In its sample, this clone was seen once. The chain employs TRBV28 and TRBJ1-4; unclear D gene. V was cut by 4 bases and J by 8 bases, with 14 bases left in between. The length of the CDR3 is 14 residues. Germline V gene lookup returns CDR1 MDHEN and CDR2 SYDVKM. For the CDR3, the DNA is TGTGCCAGCAGTTCCAGCCTTTTCGGAGAAAAACTGTTTTTT. Its protein is CASSSSLFGEKLFF.

The count of this clone is one. The chain uses TRBV27 and TRBJ2-1; D unresolved. Germline loops: CDR1 MNHEY, CDR2 SMNVEV (reference sequence). CDR3 length equals 13 residues. The V end lost 8 bases, the J end lost 0 bases, and 8 bases lay between the germline ends. CDR3 loop: CASAPSSYNEQFF. The DNA of the CDR3 is TGTGCCAGCGCTCCTAGCTCCTACAATGAGCAGTTCTTC.

The chain recombines TRBV6-6 with TRBJ2-7; 10 positions agree with TRBD1. V lost 1 base to trimming and J lost 4 bases; unmatched junction nucleotides: 4. Germline CDR1 is MNHNY and CDR2 is SVGAGI (reference sequence). The CDR3 extends over 15 amino acids. The CDR3 protein is CASSYLGQGLYEQYF. CDR3 nucleotide sequence: TGTGCCAGCAGTTACTTGGGACAGGGGTTGTACGAGCAGTACTTC.

This chain connects TRBV29-1 to TRBJ1-1; tentative D call: TRBD1 (5 bases). CDR1 is SQVTM, CDR2 ANQGSEA, per germline. This CDR3 spans 13 amino acids. V was trimmed by 4 bases and J by 4 bases, leaving 13 bases between them. The CDR3 here is CSVGPGLRTEAFF. For the CDR3, the DNA is TGCAGCGTTGGCCCGGGACTTCGCACTGAAGCTTTCTTT.

The chain recombines TRBV2 with TRBJ2-1; 8 nucleotides match TRBD2. This CDR3 is built from 15 residues. The V and J ends lost 6 bases and 6 bases, in that order; junction bases with no gene match: 10. Germline V gene sequence: CDR1 SNHLY, CDR2 FYNNEI. The CDR3 DNA reads as TGTGCCAGCAGGTTAGCGGGGAATACAGTCAATGAGCAGTTCTTC. Translating it yields CASRLAGNTVNEQFF.

The J gene is TRBJ2-7, the V gene TRBV5-6; a weak D match, TRBD1 (5 bases). Trimming left V 0 bases short and J 1 base short, with 8 bases between. The CDR3 loop spans 14 amino acids. Germline-derived CDR1 and CDR2 are SGHDT and YYEEEE. CDR3 sequence reads: CASSLGSGSYEQYF. CDR3 bases: TGTGCCAGCAGCTTGGGATCAGGGTCCTACGAGCAGTACTTC. The variable domain in full, completed from reference TRBV5-6 and TRBJ2-7, reads DAGVTQSPTHLIKTRGQQVTLRCSPKSGHDTVSWYQQALGQGPQFIFQYYEEEERQRGNFPDRFSGHQFPNYSSELNVNALLLGDSALYLCASSLGSGSYEQYFGPGTRLTVT.

V and J are TRBV28 and TRBJ2-7; 10 nucleotides match TRBD1. The CDR3 has 14 amino acids. CDR1 and CDR2 from the germline V gene are MDHEN and SYDVKM. The ends lost 7 bases at V and 3 bases at J; junction bases unmatched: 6. The CDR3 is CASNPGQGNYEQYF. The CDR3 DNA reads TGTGCCAGCAATCCGGGACAGGGGAACTACGAGCAGTACTTC.

A note on this clone: The same CDR3 is also encoded by other DNA sequences in this sample. This rearrangement joins TRBV9 to TRBJ1-5; 7 nucleotides align to TRBD1. Germline V lookup: CDR1 SGDLS, CDR2 YYNGEE. Unmatched junction bases numbered 3, after V lost 0 bases and J lost 6 bases. The CDR3 sequence is 14 residues long. CDR3 region: CASSVGQGGQPQHF. The DNA for the CDR3 is TGTGCCAGCAGCGTAGGACAGGGAGGTCAGCCCCAGCATTTT.

The V and J genes are TRBV27 and TRBJ2-5; 7 bases match TRBD2. The DNA end is more similar to TRBJ2-7, so the J call may be wrong. This CDR3 is 14 amino acids long. The germline CDR1 and CDR2 sequences are MNHEY and SMNVEV (reference sequence). In nucleotides, the CDR3 is TGTGCCAGCAGTCCGCTAGCGGTACCCTCCGAGCAGTACTTC. This encodes CASSPLAVPSEQYF.

This chain joins TRBV2 and TRBJ2-7; 7 nucleotides match TRBD1. This CDR3 is 14 amino acids long. With V trimmed by 7 bases and J by 0 bases, 6 bases remained unmatched. The germline V gene encodes CDR1 SNHLY and CDR2 FYNNEI. The chain's CDR3 is CASTGTEYSYEQYF. The CDR3 region has the DNA TGTGCCAGCACTGGGACAGAATACTCCTACGAGCAGTACTTC. The variable domain in full, with the rest retrieved from reference TRBV2 and TRBJ2-7, is EPEVTQTPSHQVTQMGQEVILRCVPISNHLYFYWYRQILGQKVEFLVSFYNNEISEKSEIFDDQFSVERPDGSNFTLKIRSTKLEDSAMYFCASTGTEYSYEQYFGPGTRLTVT.

This clone was detected a few times. This chain uses TRBV2 with TRBJ1-3, with D hard to call. Trimming stripped 9 bases from V and 0 bases from J, with 9 bases between. CDR3 length: 13 residues. CDR1 and CDR2 (germline): SNHLY, FYNNEI. CDR3 residues: CASLQSSGNTIYF. The DNA of the CDR3 is TGTGCCAGTCTACAGAGCTCTGGAAACACCATATATTTT.

The chain carries TRBV5-3 and TRBJ2-3, with TRBD1 as a possible D gene (6 bases). TRBV5-3 counts as an open reading frame of uncertain function. V was clipped by 4 bases and J by 2 bases, with 11 bases between them. The CDR3 sequence is 14 residues long. The CDR3 reads CARSSGQHTDTQYF. CDR3 nucleotide sequence: TGTGCCAGAAGCAGTGGACAGCACACAGATACGCAGTATTTT.

About this clone itself: Other nucleotide sequences in the sample specify the same CDR3. The J gene is TRBJ2-3, the V gene TRBV7-3; D gene unclear. The CDR3 totals 13 residues. Germline V CDR1 and CDR2: SGHTA, FQGTGA. With 2 bases removed from V and 2 bases from J, the gap between germline ends came to 5 bases. The CDR3 DNA reads as TGTGCCAGCAGCTTACTAGTCACAGATACGCAGTATTTT. It yields the protein CASSLLVTDTQYF.

The genes are TRBV4-1 and TRBJ2-6, with TRBD1 identical over 11 bases. Trimming took 0 bases from V and 1 from J; bases not matched to a gene: 2. The CDR3 length is 18 residues. The germline gives CDR1 MGHRA, CDR2 YSYEKL. The CDR3 reads CASSQEGTGGSGANVLTF. CDR3 sequence (DNA): TGCGCCAGCAGCCAAGAGGGGACAGGGGGTTCTGGGGCCAACGTCCTGACTTTC.

V gene TRBV9 combines with J gene TRBJ2-5; 9 bases agree with TRBD1. The CDR3 extends over 17 amino acids. V lost 0 bases, J lost 5 bases, and 11 bases stayed unmatched. Germline assignment: CDR1 SGDLS and CDR2 YYNGEE. The CDR3, as DNA: TGTGCCAGCAGCGTAGGTCGTGGACAGGGGTGGCGTGAGACCCAGTACTTC. Protein: CASSVGRGQGWRETQYF.

In this sample, this clone turned up once. V is TRBV6-1 and J is TRBJ2-2, with TRBD2 matching 8 bases. The CDR3 spans 16 residues. V was pared by 4 bases and J by 1 base, with 5 bases of the junction left unmatched. The germline gives CDR1 MNHNS, CDR2 SASEGT. The CDR3 spells CASSVELAVNTGELFF. DNA of the CDR3: TGTGCCAGCAGTGTGGAACTAGCGGTGAACACCGGGGAGCTGTTTTTT.

As to this clone: Other nucleotide sequences in the sample specify the same CDR3. This chain links TRBV28 with TRBJ1-2, with a possible D match to TRBD1 (6 bases). With 5 bases removed from V and 4 bases from J, the gap between germline ends came to 11 bases. CDR3 size: 13 residues. CDR1 and CDR2 (germline): MDHEN, SYDVKM. The CDR3 spells CASSPGQTYGYTF. CDR3 coding DNA: TGTGCCAGCAGTCCAGGACAGACCTATGGCTACACCTTC.

Details on this clone: This CDR3 is also generated by other DNA sequences in the sample. The chain is built from TRBV5-4 and TRBJ2-7; D uncertain. This CDR3 is built from 11 residues. Looked up from germline, CDR1 is SGHNT and CDR2 is YYREEE (reference sequence). The V end was cut by 0 bases, the J end by 4 bases, with 2 bases between. The CDR3: CASSLEYEQYF. CDR3 coding DNA: TGTGCCAGCAGCTTGGAATACGAGCAGTACTTC.